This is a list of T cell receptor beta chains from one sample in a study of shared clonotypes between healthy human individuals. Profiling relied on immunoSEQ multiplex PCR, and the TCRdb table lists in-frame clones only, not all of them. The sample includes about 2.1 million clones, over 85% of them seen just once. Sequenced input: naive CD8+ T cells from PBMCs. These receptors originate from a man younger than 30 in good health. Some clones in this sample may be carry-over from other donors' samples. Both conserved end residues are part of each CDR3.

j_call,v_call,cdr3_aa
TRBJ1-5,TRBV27,CASSFRVSNQPQHF
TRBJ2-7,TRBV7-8,CASSLGAREKTYEQYF
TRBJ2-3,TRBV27,CASSDRQGGDTQYF
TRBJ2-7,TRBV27,CASSPGRTYEQYF
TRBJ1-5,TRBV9,CASSFTGDSNQPQHF
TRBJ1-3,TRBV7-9,CASSLGNRVSGNTIYF
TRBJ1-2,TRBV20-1,CSEGHGYTF
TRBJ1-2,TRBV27,CASSTSDRGREGYTF
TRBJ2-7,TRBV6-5,CASSYGLAGFYEQYF
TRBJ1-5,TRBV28,CASREDREGVQGNQPQHF